The 22 T cell receptor beta chains below all came from one sample that was sequenced in a study of radiotherapy plus CTLA-4 blockade in lung cancer. The data were produced by immunoSEQ multiplex PCR, yet TCRdb's version contains in-frame clones alone and is incomplete. The sample contains about 49,000 clones, 88% of which appear only once. Sample: peripheral blood, taken from a patient treated with radiotherapy plus ipilimumab. The receptors originated from a human donor with non-small cell lung cancer whose response to radiotherapy plus ipilimumab could not be evaluated.

This clone was counted between two and nine times. The chain couples TRBV14 to TRBJ2-1; 9 nucleotides match TRBD1. Germline-derived CDR1 and CDR2 are SGHDN and FVKESK. The trim removed 0 bases at V and 9 bases at J, leaving 12 bases unmatched. The CDR3 extends over 17 amino acids. The DNA for the CDR3 is TGTGCCAGCAGCCAAGATACTGGCGGGACAGGGAAGGGTGAGCAGTTCTTC. Its translation is CASSQDTGGTGKGEQFF.

The rearrangement joins TRBV9 to TRBJ2-5; possible D gene TRBD2, 5 bases. CDR1 and CDR2 from the germline V gene are SGDLS and YYNGEE. The CDR3 loop spans 14 amino acids. The V and J ends lost 3 bases and 0 bases respectively, with 9 bases between them. CDR3: CASSGGPYQETQYF. CDR3 DNA sequence: TGTGCCAGCAGCGGAGGGCCATACCAAGAGACCCAGTACTTC.

This sequence joins TRBV7-2 and TRBJ2-7; no clear D gene. Germline-derived CDR1 and CDR2 are SGHTA and FQGNSA. This CDR3 spans 11 amino acids. V dropped 3 bases and J dropped 6 bases, with 6 bases sitting between them. The CDR3 DNA sequence: TGTGCCAGCAGCTTTTACGGCGAGCAGTACTTC. This sequence encodes CASSFYGEQYF. Combining the CDR3 with reference TRBV7-2 and TRBJ2-7 gives the whole variable domain GAGVSQSPSNKVTEKGKDVELRCDPISGHTALYWYRQSLGQGLEFLIYFQGNSAPDKSGLPSDRFSAERTGGSVSTLTIQRTQQEDSAVYLCASSFYGEQYFGPGTRLTVT.

The chain carries TRBV5-1 and TRBJ1-2; 7 bases map to TRBD1. V dropped 4 bases and J dropped 4; count of bases not matched to a gene: 7. The germline V gene has CDR1 SGHRS and CDR2 YFSETQ. The CDR3 is 14 amino acids. CDR3 sequence: CASSLDRDRYGYTF. CDR3 sequence (DNA): TGCGCCAGCAGCCTCGACAGGGACCGCTATGGCTACACCTTC.

This clone showed up just once. The chain couples TRBV6-5 to TRBJ2-7, with D possibly TRBD1 on 5 matching bases. The V gene's germline CDR1 is MNHEY and CDR2 SVGAGI. The CDR3 totals 16 residues. V shed 4 bases and J shed 4 bases, with 20 bases lying between them. CDR3 DNA sequence: TGTGCCAGCAGTTCCCCGACAGACTCTGGGCCGTACGAGCAGTACTTC. As protein: CASSSPTDSGPYEQYF.

The V and J genes are TRBV6-6 and TRBJ2-2; TRBD1 matches 9 bases. J gave up 4 bases and V 6 bases, and 6 bases lay outside the gene matches. CDR1 is MNHNY, CDR2 SVGAGI, per germline (reference sequence). CDR3 length: 15 residues. The CDR3 protein is CASSYRQGGTGELFF. Here the CDR3 DNA reads TGTGCCAGCAGCTATAGACAGGGGGGCACCGGGGAGCTGTTTTTT.

This chain joins TRBV7-9 and TRBJ1-1, with TRBD1 identical over 7 bases. V was clipped by 1 base and J by 8 bases; unmatched bases: 7. Germline V gene lookup returns CDR1 SEHNR and CDR2 FQNEAQ (reference sequence). The CDR3 runs 14 residues. The CDR3 spells CASSLEVGGGEAFF. The CDR3 nucleotides read TGTGCCAGCAGCTTAGAGGTAGGAGGGGGCGAAGCTTTCTTT.

This rearrangement joins TRBV7-8 to TRBJ2-1, with a tentative D call TRBD2 (7 bases). The CDR3 sequence is 16 residues long. Germline loops: CDR1 SGHVS, CDR2 FQNEAQ. The V and J ends lost 5 bases and 3 bases respectively, with 17 bases between them. CDR3 loop: CASSPGWGGDYNEQFF. The CDR3 nucleotides are TGTGCCAGCAGCCCTGGGTGGGGGGGCGACTACAATGAGCAGTTCTTC. Complete variable domain (other parts from reference TRBV7-8 and TRBJ2-1): GAGVSQSPRYKVAKRGQDVALRCDPISGHVSLFWYQQALGQGPEFLTYFQNEAQLDKSGLPSDRFFAERPEGSVSTLKIQRTQQEDSAVYLCASSPGWGGDYNEQFFGPGTRLTVL.

Only a few counts were recorded for this clone. The chain has TRBV30 and TRBJ1-1; D is ambiguous. V shed 4 bases and J shed 3 bases, with 21 bases lying between them. The length of the CDR3 is 16 residues. The V gene's germline CDR1 is GTSNPN and CDR2 SVGIG (reference sequence). The CDR3 DNA reads as TGTGCCTGGAACCTCCTCCCGTGGGTCGGGGACACTGAAGCTTTCTTT. As protein: CAWNLLPWVGDTEAFF.

The CDR3, as DNA: TGCGCCAGCAGCTTGGGCACGGAGACAGATACGCAGTATTTT. As protein: CASSLGTETDTQYF. This sequence joins TRBV5-1 and TRBJ2-3; no firm D call. V lost 0 bases, J lost 3 bases, and 8 bases lay in between. This CDR3 has 14 amino acids. Germline CDR1 SGHRS, CDR2 YFSETQ.

The chain carries TRBV7-2 and TRBJ1-5; D gene ambiguous. From germline, CDR1 is SGHTA and CDR2 FQGNSA. V was trimmed by 0 bases and J by 0 bases, leaving 6 bases between them. The CDR3 has 15 amino acids. The CDR3 reads CASSLAGASNQPQHF. CDR3 nucleotides: TGTGCCAGCAGCTTAGCAGGAGCTAGCAATCAGCCCCAGCATTTT.

This chain connects TRBV5-4 to TRBJ2-3; 8 bases map to TRBD2. CDR1 and CDR2 (germline): SGHNT, YYREEE (reference sequence). The trim removed 4 bases at V and 10 bases at J, leaving 17 bases unmatched. The CDR3 runs 16 residues. This CDR3 reads CASSPSKRGGPPSQYF. Written as DNA, the CDR3 is TGTGCCAGCAGCCCCTCCAAACGGGGGGGCCCTCCCTCGCAGTATTTT.

The chain has TRBV25-1 and TRBJ2-7, with D maybe TRBD1 (6 bases). CDR1 and CDR2 from the germline V gene are MGHDK and SYGVNS. The CDR3 covers 17 residues. The V end lost 5 bases, the J end lost 2 bases, and 22 bases lay between the germline ends. The CDR3 region is CASSPPVGAAIPYEQYF. The CDR3 DNA is TGTGCCAGCAGTCCCCCGGTGGGGGCAGCAATTCCCTACGAGCAGTACTTC.

This clone has a handful of counts. In DNA form, the CDR3 reads TGTGCCAGCAGTTCGGGCGGGGTTGGGGAAAAACTGTTTTTT. Residues: CASSSGGVGEKLFF. The rearrangement joins TRBV6-5 to TRBJ1-4; D is unclear. The CDR3 runs 14 residues. Trimming shortened V by 4 bases and J by 8 bases, and 14 bases separated the two germline ends. The germline V gene has CDR1 MNHEY and CDR2 SVGAGI.

This clone has a handful of counts. The chain has TRBV10-1 and TRBJ1-1, with 7 bases lining up with TRBD1. The CDR3 runs to 13 residues. V shed 4 bases and J 7 bases; nucleotides not matched to a gene: 6. Germline V gives CDR1 WNHNN, CDR2 SYGVQD (reference sequence). For the CDR3, the DNA is TGCGCCAGCAGTGCAGGAAACAGGGGTGAAGCTTTCTTT. Encoded protein: CASSAGNRGEAFF.

The rearrangement uses TRBV5-1 and TRBJ2-7, with a possible D match to TRBD1 (6 bases). Germline CDR1 reads SGHRS; CDR2 reads YFSETQ. The V gene lost 1 base and the J gene lost 0 bases, with 14 bases spanning the gap. CDR3 length: 16 residues. The CDR3 bases are TGCGCCAGCAGCTTGCTGGGGGCCGCATACTCCTACGAGCAGTACTTC. It encodes CASSLLGAAYSYEQYF.

Relative to its sample, this clone is medium-sized. The CDR3 bases are TGTGCCATCAGTGAGTCGGCGGGACAGGGGGGATATGGCTACACCTTC. This translates into CAISESAGQGGYGYTF. The chain combines TRBV10-3 with TRBJ1-2, with 11 bases aligning to TRBD1. The CDR3 consists of 16 residues. Germline lookup yields CDR1 ENHRY and CDR2 SYGVKD. V shed 0 bases and J 5 bases; nucleotides not matched to a gene: 5.

The chain recombines TRBV27 with TRBJ1-5; D is possibly TRBD1 (5 bases). Germline V lookup: CDR1 MNHEY, CDR2 SMNVEV (reference sequence). V was pared by 8 bases and J by 1 base, with 9 bases between. The CDR3 extends over 13 amino acids. The CDR3 nucleotides are TGTGCCAGCCGACAGTGGAGCAATCAGCCCCAGCATTTT. Protein product: CASRQWSNQPQHF.

The chain combines TRBV19 with TRBJ2-1; 8 nucleotides match TRBD2. Germline loops: CDR1 LNHDA, CDR2 SQIVND (reference sequence). The ends lost 3 bases at V and 2 bases at J; junction bases unmatched: 3. The CDR3 is made up of 15 amino acids. The CDR3: CASSIQAGAYNEQFF. The CDR3, as DNA: TGTGCCAGTAGTATTCAAGCGGGAGCCTACAATGAGCAGTTCTTC.

The chain carries TRBV18 and TRBJ2-5; perhaps TRBD1 as D (6 bases). Germline-derived CDR1 and CDR2 are KGHSH and LQKENI. There are 14 residues in the CDR3. The ends were cut back, 0 bases at V and 4 bases at J, with 9 bases in the middle. The CDR3 reads CASSPPGAGETQYF. As DNA, the CDR3 is TGTGCCAGCTCACCACCGGGGGCTGGAGAGACCCAGTACTTC. The full variable domain, in which reference TRBV18 and TRBJ2-5 provide the parts outside the CDR3, is NAGVMQNPRHLVRRRGQEARLRCSPMKGHSHVYWYRQLPEEGLKFMVYLQKENIIDESGMPKERFSAEFPKEGPSILRIQQVVRGDSAAYFCASSPPGAGETQYFGPGTRLLVL.

The chain combines TRBV28 with TRBJ2-4, with D possibly matching TRBD2 (6 bases). There are 15 residues in the CDR3. Trimming shortened V by 6 bases and J by 4 bases, and 16 bases separated the two germline ends. In germline, CDR1 is MDHEN, CDR2 SYDVKM. CDR3 bases: TGTGCCAGCAGCCTTTTTCGGGGGTCAAAAAACATTCAGTACTTC. Encoded protein: CASSLFRGSKNIQYF.

The CDR3 here is CSVAREDNEQFF. The CDR3 DNA sequence: TGCAGCGTTGCACGGGAGGACAATGAGCAGTTCTTC. The chain has TRBV29-1 and TRBJ2-1, with 7 nucleotides matching TRBD2. V lost 4 bases and J lost 5; bases outside the gene matches: 2. CDR3 size: 12 residues. Germline V CDR1 and CDR2: SQVTM, ANQGSEA.